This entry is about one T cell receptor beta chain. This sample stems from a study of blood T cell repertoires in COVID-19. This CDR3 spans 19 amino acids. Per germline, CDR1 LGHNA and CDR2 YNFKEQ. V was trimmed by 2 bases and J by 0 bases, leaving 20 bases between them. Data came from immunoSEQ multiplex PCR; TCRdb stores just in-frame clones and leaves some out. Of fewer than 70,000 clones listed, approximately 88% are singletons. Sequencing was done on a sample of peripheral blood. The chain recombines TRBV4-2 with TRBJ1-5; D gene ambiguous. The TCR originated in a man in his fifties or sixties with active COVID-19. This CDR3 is CASSQSPTEFRNSNQPQHF. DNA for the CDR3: TGTGCCAGCAGCCAATCCCCAACAGAGTTCCGAAATAGCAATCAGCCCCAGCATTTT.